This T cell receptor beta chain stems from a study of blood T cell repertoires in COVID-19. Study at large: Nucleic acid was either cDNA or gDNA, and it came from T cells, B-cell-depleted T cells, or PBMCs.

The CDR3 length is 14 residues. V was trimmed by 2 bases and J by 2 bases, leaving 10 bases between them. CDR1 and CDR2 from the germline V gene are SEHNR and FQNEAQ (reference sequence). Authors' data handling: Amplification of reference gene primers was used by the study to estimate nucleated cell counts. TCRdb keeps only in-frame clones here, not all; method: immunoSEQ multiplex PCR. For V, J and clone size, that table is used; D and trimming come from the DNA. In the table there are around 140,000 clones, about 80% of which are singletons. This TCR came from a human donor in a cohort sampled during active COVID-19. Sequenced sample: peripheral blood. This sequence joins TRBV7-9 and TRBJ2-7, with D perhaps TRBD1 (5 bases). The CDR3 region is CASSLTGQTYEQYF. DNA of the CDR3: TGTGCCAGCAGCTTAACAGGCCAAACCTACGAGCAGTACTTC.